The T cell receptor beta chain under discussion was sequenced for a study of T cell responses to AZD1222 COVID-19 vaccine. Looking at the study overall: Some second doses came at about 4 weeks and others at about 12 weeks; these were pooled.

Study-level points and caveats: Unmutated variant regions reportedly attract nearly half of all spike-specific TCRs.

Trimming removed 3 bases from V and 8 bases from J, with 13 bases in between. This CDR3 region has 14 residues. Looked up from germline, CDR1 is LGHDT and CDR2 is YNNKEL (reference sequence). A word on this clone: Its antigen is not identified.

The data were produced by immunoSEQ multiplex PCR, yet TCRdb's version contains in-frame clones alone and is incomplete. In the table there are under 150,000 clones, roughly nine tenths of which are singletons. The clonotype comes from an adult in good health. The chain carries TRBV3-1 (or the pseudogene TRBV3-2) and TRBJ1-4; unclear D gene. Sequences were derived from peripheral blood, sampled on day 0 of AZD1222 vaccination. The CDR3 loop is CASSQTGRTEKLFF. DNA of the CDR3: TGTGCCAGCAGCCAGACCGGACGGACCGAAAAACTGTTTTTT.